A selection of T cell receptor beta chains follows, all from one sample in a study of CD8 T cells in Susac syndrome. TCRdb reprocessed the immunoSEQ multiplex PCR reads with MiXCR, giving one entry per CDR3 protein. The sample gives some 200,000 distinct CDR3 sequences, nearly 97% of which show up once; around 0.096% is in the top ten. Sequenced sample: CD4+ T cells from PBMCs. The receptors come from a human donor with Susac syndrome. The CDR3 runs from the conserved cysteine through the conserved F or W. The D gene is left open where the match is weak. A clone size is listed for some rows: how often the clone was seen (once, few, many), or a class if it is expanded.

j_call cdr3_length d_call clone_size v_call cdr3_aa cdr3_nt
TRBJ1-2 15 - - TRBV30 CAWRQWGLANYGYTF TGTGCCTGGAGACAGTGGGGTCTTGCCAACTATGGCTACACCTTC
TRBJ1-5 14 - - TRBV5-6 CASSLGQVIQPQHF TGTGCCAGCAGCTTGGGACAGGTTATACAGCCCCAGCATTTT
TRBJ1-4 13 - - TRBV18 CASSREVGEKLFF TGTGCCAGCTCACGGGAGGTAGGAGAAAAACTGTTTTTT
TRBJ1-2 14 - - TRBV12-3/TRBV12-4 CASSFAADLYGYTF TGTGCCAGCAGTTTCGCAGCGGATCTGTATGGCTACACCTTC
TRBJ1-2 12 - - TRBV30 CAWSVGYSGYTF TGTGCCTGGAGTGTAGGGTACTCCGGCTACACCTTC
TRBJ2-7 13 - once TRBV2 CASSRLGSYEQYF TGTGCCAGCAGTCGGCTTGGTTCCTACGAGCAGTACTTC
TRBJ2-7 15 - - TRBV6-5 CASSYPRDGRYEQYF TGTGCCAGCAGTTACCCCCGGGACGGACGCTACGAGCAGTACTTC
TRBJ2-6 15 - - TRBV7-3 CASSSSHSGANVLTF TGTGCCAGCAGCTCGTCACACTCTGGGGCCAACGTCCTGACTTTC
TRBJ1-2 12 - - TRBV20-1 CSATGSDYGYTF TGCAGTGCTACAGGGTCGGACTATGGCTACACCTTC
TRBJ2-7 17 TRBD2 - TRBV4-3 CASSQAASGGAASEQYF TGCGCCAGCAGCCAAGCGGCTAGCGGGGGGGCCGCATCCGAGCAGTACTTC
TRBJ1-5 14 - - TRBV2 CASSGGYDNQPQHF TGTGCCAGCAGTGGAGGCTACGACAATCAGCCCCAGCATTTT
TRBJ2-7 15 TRBD2 - TRBV12-3/TRBV12-4 CASSLKLAGGYEQYF TGTGCCAGCAGCCTCAAGCTAGCGGGGGGCTACGAGCAGTACTTC
TRBJ2-5 15 TRBD1 - TRBV6-5 CASRIRTGLRETQYF TGTGCCAGCAGAATAAGGACAGGCCTTCGTGAGACCCAGTACTTC
TRBJ1-4 16 - - TRBV11-1 CASSQRWDGRNEKLFF TGTGCCAGCAGCCAGCGTTGGGACGGTCGAAATGAAAAACTGTTTTTT
TRBJ2-7 13 TRBD1 - TRBV19 CASNRDRDYEQYF TGTGCCAGTAACCGGGACAGGGACTACGAGCAGTACTTC
TRBJ2-1 15 TRBD2 - TRBV6-2/TRBV6-3 CASSGLAGGRNEQFF TGTGCCAGCAGTGGACTAGCGGGGGGGCGTAATGAGCAGTTCTTC